This entry lists 32 T cell receptor beta chains sequenced from one sample in a study of shared clonotypes between healthy human individuals (dated by TCRdb to 2018 to 2021). The library was generated by the immunoSEQ multiplex PCR assay. TCRdb re-hosts the immuneACCESS table, in-frame sequences only. Its copies lack some clones; in the studies checked, an unresolved V gene accounts for under half of them, and the cause for the rest is not known. Recorded for this sample are 500,000 to 550,000 clones; around 95% of them occurred a single time. The ten top clones hold about 0.068% of the sample. Sample: naive CD4+ T cells sorted from blood. Taken with the paper, the label for cell subset or site translates to: CD45RA+ positively selected. Source of these receptors: a woman in her 30s in good health.

The genes are TRBV7-2 and TRBJ2-7, with D uncertain. Trimming removed 5 bases at V and 7 bases at J, with 12 bases between. CDR3 length: 12 amino acids. Germline-derived CDR1 and CDR2 are SGHTA and FQGNSA. The CDR3, as DNA: TGTGCCAGCAGCGGATCTGTCAGTGAGCAGTACTTC. It encodes CASSGSVSEQYF.

The chain carries TRBV28 and TRBJ1-2, with 8 positions matching TRBD1. V trimming: 2 bases; J trimming: 7 bases; junction bases outside the gene matches: 9. The CDR3 totals 15 residues. Germline CDR1 is MDHEN and CDR2 is SYDVKM. CDR3 DNA sequence: TGTGCCAGCAGTTTACTGCCCGGACAGGGTGGTGGCTACACCTTC. Translation gives CASSLLPGQGGGYTF.

This sequence joins TRBV6-6 and TRBJ1-5; the match to TRBD1 covers 9 bases. The J segment lost 2 bases and the V segment lost 4 bases, leaving 3 bases of the junction unmatched. Germline CDR1 and CDR2: MNHNY and SVGAGI (reference sequence). The CDR3 totals 15 residues. The CDR3 is CASSLGQGGNQPQHF. The CDR3 DNA follows: TGTGCCAGCAGTTTGGGACAGGGTGGCAATCAGCCCCAGCATTTT.

The chain is built from TRBV7-9 and TRBJ2-3; 9 bases fit TRBD2. Germline loops: CDR1 SEHNR, CDR2 FQNEAQ (reference sequence). The CDR3 has 16 residues. The V and J ends lost 1 base and 4 bases, in that order; junction bases with no gene match: 6. The CDR3 protein is CASSLGHGGRADTQYF. The DNA for the CDR3 is TGTGCCAGCAGCTTAGGCCATGGCGGGAGGGCAGATACGCAGTATTTT. Full variable domain (remainder filled in from reference TRBV7-9 and TRBJ2-3): DTGVSQNPRHKITKRGQNVTFRCDPISEHNRLYWYRQTLGQGPEFLTYFQNEAQLEKSRLLSDRFSAERPKGSFSTLEIQRTEQGDSAMYLCASSLGHGGRADTQYFGPGTRLTVL.

The chain recombines TRBV28 with TRBJ2-3, with 11 bases lining up with TRBD1. There are 16 residues in the CDR3. Germline CDR1 MDHEN, CDR2 SYDVKM. Trimming removed 6 bases from V and 2 bases from J; junction bases left unmatched: 7. The DNA for the CDR3 is TGTGCCAGCAGCGGGACAGGGGGTCCTAACACAGATACGCAGTATTTT. Translated, it gives CASSGTGGPNTDTQYF.

This sequence joins TRBV19 and TRBJ2-5; 9 bases line up with TRBD1. Germline values: CDR1 LNHDA, CDR2 SQIVND (reference sequence). The CDR3 consists of 15 residues. The junction had 8 bases not matched to a gene; V was cut back by 4 bases and J by 5 bases. Written as DNA, the CDR3 is TGTGCCAGTAGTAGGACAGGGGCCAAGGGGGAGACCCAGTACTTC. This encodes CASSRTGAKGETQYF.

The gene calls are TRBV4-1 and TRBJ2-3, with 10 bases identical to TRBD2. CDR1 and CDR2 (germline): MGHRA, YSYEKL. With V trimmed by 4 bases and J by 5 bases, 15 bases remained unmatched. The CDR3 runs to 18 residues. The CDR3 reads CASSPPLAGVSYGDTQYF. The CDR3 DNA follows: TGCGCCAGCAGCCCCCCCCTAGCGGGAGTAAGCTATGGAGATACGCAGTATTTT.

The chain links TRBV5-1 to TRBJ2-7; 12 bases fit TRBD2. Unmatched junction bases numbered 4, after V lost 5 bases and J lost 4 bases. This CDR3 comprises 14 residues. The germline V gene has CDR1 SGHRS and CDR2 YFSETQ. CDR3 bases: TGCGCCAGCAGATTGACTAGCGGGAGTTACGAGCAGTACTTC. This gives the protein CASRLTSGSYEQYF.

The chain is built from TRBV15 and TRBJ1-2; possible D gene TRBD1, 5 bases. V gave up 5 bases and J gave up 4 bases, with 11 bases separating them. The germline CDR1 and CDR2 sequences are LNHNV and YYDKDF (reference sequence). CDR3 length: 13 residues. This CDR3 is CATSDTGTYGYTF. CDR3 DNA: TGTGCCACCAGCGACACCGGGACCTATGGCTACACCTTC.

The chain links TRBV28 to TRBJ2-7, with TRBD2 identical over 10 bases. This CDR3 has 15 amino acids. V gave up 2 bases and J gave up 7 bases; unmatched junction bases: 8. Germline CDR1 and CDR2: MDHEN and SYDVKM. In DNA, the CDR3 is TGTGCCAGCAGTTTAGCGTCTAGCGGGAGTCGTGAGCAGTACTTC. Translating it yields CASSLASSGSREQYF. The entire variable domain, with the rest obtained from reference TRBV28 and TRBJ2-7, is as follows: DVKVTQSSRYLVKRTGEKVFLECVQDMDHENMFWYRQDPGLGLRLIYFSYDVKMKEKGDIPEGYSVSREKKERFSLILESASTNQTSMYLCASSLASSGSREQYFGPGTRLTVT.

The J gene is TRBJ1-5, the V gene TRBV7-6; no definite D call. The CDR3 is 14 amino acids. CDR1 is SGHVS and CDR2 is FNYEAQ in the germline V gene. Trimming shortened V by 2 bases and J by 5 bases, and 10 bases separated the two germline ends. The CDR3, as DNA: TGTGCCAGCAGCTTATCGTCGATGGATCAGCCCCAGCATTTT. This sequence encodes CASSLSSMDQPQHF.

Here the CDR3 DNA reads TGTGCCAGCAGTCAAGGACAGGGGAACACTGAAGCTTTCTTT. It yields the protein CASSQGQGNTEAFF. The chain links TRBV28 to TRBJ1-1, with 8 bases matching TRBD1. This CDR3 is built from 14 residues. CDR1 is MDHEN and CDR2 is SYDVKM in the germline V gene. Unmatched junction bases numbered 3, after V lost 5 bases and J lost 1 base.

This chain connects TRBV19 to TRBJ2-3; TRBD1 matches at 7 bases. CDR3 size: 16 residues. Per germline, CDR1 LNHDA and CDR2 SQIVND (reference sequence). V shed 6 bases and J 3 bases; nucleotides not matched to a gene: 12. The CDR3 here is CASRLYGRGLTDTQYF. For the CDR3, the DNA is TGTGCCAGTAGACTTTACGGCAGGGGGTTAACAGATACGCAGTATTTT.

This chain joins TRBV28 and TRBJ1-1; D is unclear. The V end was cut by 6 bases, the J end by 8 bases, with 10 bases between. Germline V gene lookup returns CDR1 MDHEN and CDR2 SYDVKM. The CDR3 sequence is 11 residues long. CDR3 region: CASRRLKEAFF. CDR3 DNA: TGTGCCAGCAGGAGACTCAAAGAAGCTTTCTTT.

About this clone itself: Other DNA sequences in this sample translate to the same CDR3. The genes are TRBV5-1 and TRBJ2-1; TRBD2 matches 11 bases. From germline, CDR1 is SGHRS and CDR2 YFSETQ. Unmatched junction bases numbered 2, after V lost 0 bases and J lost 6 bases. The CDR3 extends over 15 amino acids. The CDR3 protein is CASSLALAGANEQFF. CDR3 in DNA: TGCGCCAGCAGCTTGGCACTAGCGGGAGCCAATGAGCAGTTCTTC.

The CDR3 DNA is TGCAGCGTCCTTTCCCCAGCTACGTACGAGCAGTACTTC. This codes for CSVLSPATYEQYF. The chain recombines TRBV29-1 with TRBJ2-7; D not certain. V lost 6 bases and J lost 4, with 16 bases in between. CDR1 SQVTM and CDR2 ANQGSEA come from the germline V gene. The CDR3 runs 13 residues.

The genes are TRBV25-1 and TRBJ2-1; 14 nucleotides align to TRBD2. With 4 bases clipped from V and 9 bases from J, the junction kept 14 bases outside the gene matches. The CDR3 loop spans 18 amino acids. CDR1 MGHDK and CDR2 SYGVNS come from the germline V gene. CDR3 nucleotides: TGTGCCAGCAGTGCCTCCTCCGGGACTAGCGGGAGAAGTGGTGAGCAGTTCTTC. This encodes CASSASSGTSGRSGEQFF. The complete variable domain, with remaining parts taken from reference TRBV25-1 and TRBJ2-1, reads EADIYQTPRYLVIGTGKKITLECSQTMGHDKMYWYQQDPGMELHLIHYSYGVNSTEKGDLSSESTVSRIRTEHFPLTLESARPSHTSQYLCASSASSGTSGRSGEQFFGPGTRLTVL.

The chain links TRBV7-9 to TRBJ2-7; no reliable D call. Germline CDR1 and CDR2: SEHNR and FQNEAQ (reference sequence). This CDR3 has 15 residues. V lost 1 base and J lost 9, with 19 bases in between. The CDR3 sequence: CASSLEGPRQNGQYF. The CDR3 coding sequence is TGTGCCAGCAGCTTAGAGGGCCCAAGGCAAAACGGGCAGTACTTC.

The chain couples TRBV4-1 to TRBJ1-4; D might be TRBD1 (5 bases). Trimming cost V 0 bases and J 4 bases, with 15 bases left between them. The CDR3 is 17 amino acids. CDR1 and CDR2 from the germline V gene are MGHRA and YSYEKL. The CDR3, as DNA: TGCGCCAGCAGCCAAGAGCAAGGAGGGGTGGGTAATGAAAAACTGTTTTTT. It encodes CASSQEQGGVGNEKLFF.

This chain links TRBV5-4 with TRBJ2-7; tentative D call: TRBD1 (6 bases). The CDR3 has 16 residues. V shed 0 bases and J shed 5 bases, with 18 bases lying between them. Germline values: CDR1 SGHNT, CDR2 YYREEE (reference sequence). The CDR3 here is CASSLELLGASHEQYF. CDR3 nucleotides: TGTGCCAGCAGCTTGGAACTATTGGGGGCGAGCCACGAGCAGTACTTC.

This chain uses TRBV6-1 with TRBJ1-1; the D gene is possibly TRBD1 (5 bases). V was cut by 6 bases and J by 1 base, with 12 bases left in between. The CDR3 is 14 residues long. Germline lookup yields CDR1 MNHNS and CDR2 SASEGT. Written as DNA, the CDR3 is TGTGCCAGCAGACCGTACGGGACGAACACTGAAGCTTTCTTT. Its translation: CASRPYGTNTEAFF.

The chain links TRBV5-1 to TRBJ2-5; D is possibly TRBD1 or TRBD2 (6 bases each). The tail of the sequence fits TRBJ2-7 better, so the J call may be wrong. This CDR3 contains 16 residues. Germline V gene data show CDR1 as SGHRS and CDR2 as YFSETQ. In nucleotides, the CDR3 is TGCGCCAGCAGCCGGGGGCCGAAGGGGTCCTCATACGAGCAGTACTTC. It translates to CASSRGPKGSSYEQYF.

V is TRBV2 and J is TRBJ2-7; D not certain. Germline CDR1 SNHLY, CDR2 FYNNEI. The V end was cut by 3 bases, the J end by 5 bases, with 11 bases between. The CDR3 consists of 13 residues. The CDR3 sequence is CASSERSYDEQYF. The CDR3 DNA is TGTGCCAGCAGTGAGCGGTCCTACGACGAGCAGTACTTC.

The chain links TRBV7-8 to TRBJ1-2; weak D call: TRBD1 (6 bases). The CDR3 is 16 residues long. CDR1 SGHVS and CDR2 FQNEAQ come from the germline V gene. Trimming removed 5 bases at V and 0 bases at J, with 16 bases between. The CDR3 loop is CASSPTGQFPNYGYTF. The CDR3 nucleotides are TGTGCCAGCAGCCCCACAGGACAGTTTCCTAACTATGGCTACACCTTC.

The chain couples TRBV2 to TRBJ2-7; 12 bases map to TRBD2. The germline gives CDR1 SNHLY, CDR2 FYNNEI. V was pared by 3 bases and J by 4 bases, with 4 bases of the junction left unmatched. The CDR3 covers 15 residues. The CDR3 spells CASSDTSGRSYEQYF. DNA of the CDR3: TGTGCCAGCAGTGATACTAGCGGGAGGTCGTACGAGCAGTACTTC.

V gene TRBV18 combines with J gene TRBJ2-7; D may be TRBD1 or TRBD2 (5 bases each). Germline CDR1 and CDR2: KGHSH and LQKENI. The CDR3 length is 15 residues. The ends were cut back, 0 bases at V and 6 bases at J, with 15 bases in the middle. CDR3 nucleotide sequence: TGTGCCAGCTCACCACCTACGAGGGACCTCTCCGAGCAGTACTTC. Its translation is CASSPPTRDLSEQYF.

The rearrangement uses TRBV6-5 and TRBJ1-5; D call uncertain. The CDR3 is 15 amino acids. V was pared by 6 bases and J by 2 bases, with 14 bases between. In germline, CDR1 is MNHEY, CDR2 SVGAGI. The CDR3 loop is CASRLGKKGNQPQHF. The CDR3 DNA sequence: TGTGCCAGCAGACTGGGCAAAAAGGGCAATCAGCCCCAGCATTTT.

The chain joins TRBV19 to TRBJ2-2, with D perhaps matching TRBD1 (6 bases). Germline CDR1 LNHDA, CDR2 SQIVND (reference sequence). The CDR3 length is 15 residues. Trimming left V 5 bases short and J 1 base short, with 11 bases between. The CDR3 DNA sequence: TGTGCCAGTAGTCGTGGGACATTGAACACCGGGGAGCTGTTTTTT. As protein: CASSRGTLNTGELFF.

This rearrangement joins TRBV6-4 to TRBJ2-7; TRBD2 matches at 14 bases. Trimming removed 1 base from V and 2 bases from J; junction bases left unmatched: 4. The germline CDR1 and CDR2 sequences are MRHNA and SNTAGT. The CDR3 covers 17 residues. Here the CDR3 DNA reads TGTGCCAGCAGTGACTGGACTAGCGGGAGGAAAACCTACGAGCAGTACTTC. Protein product: CASSDWTSGRKTYEQYF.

The rearrangement uses TRBV5-1 and TRBJ2-5; possibly TRBD1 for D (6 bases). Trimming pared 5 bases from V and 2 bases from J, leaving 10 bases between. The CDR3 is made up of 13 amino acids. The germline gives CDR1 SGHRS, CDR2 YFSETQ. The CDR3 region is CASSWQGQETQYF. CDR3 nucleotide sequence: TGCGCCAGCAGTTGGCAGGGGCAAGAGACCCAGTACTTC. The entire variable domain, with the rest obtained from reference TRBV5-1 and TRBJ2-5, is as follows: KAGVTQTPRYLIKTRGQQVTLSCSPISGHRSVSWYQQTPGQGLQFLFEYFSETQRNKGNFPGRFSGRQFSNSRSEMNVSTLELGDSALYLCASSWQGQETQYFGPGTRLLVL.

V is TRBV11-2 and J is TRBJ2-3, with D maybe TRBD2 (6 bases). The V end lost 5 bases, the J end lost 6 bases, and 21 bases lay between the germline ends. The CDR3 contains 16 residues. From germline, CDR1 is SGHAT and CDR2 FQNNGV. CDR3 in amino acids: CASSNPRGVRSDTQYF. The CDR3 DNA sequence: TGTGCCAGCAGCAACCCCCGCGGGGTACGGTCCGATACGCAGTATTTT.

This sequence joins TRBV30 and TRBJ2-7, with 7 bases matching TRBD1. The germline V gene has CDR1 GTSNPN and CDR2 SVGIG (reference sequence). V lost 5 bases to trimming and J lost 4 bases; unmatched junction nucleotides: 8. This CDR3 comprises 13 residues. This chain's CDR3 is CAWAGTERYEQYF. Here the CDR3 DNA reads TGTGCCTGGGCCGGGACAGAACGATACGAGCAGTACTTC.